Below, 28 T cell receptor beta chains from the same sample are listed, as sequenced in a study of blood T cells in healthy people across ages. Through a sample-barcoded 5' primer and a J-beta primer mix, a second PCR was run for roughly 7 to 11 cycles. TCRdb independently ran MiXCR on the 5' RACE reads; one entry per CDR3 protein. The sample carries around 670,000 distinct CDR3 sequences, approximately 30% recorded once. The source material was blood. Receptor source: a woman older than 75 in good health.

This chain connects TRBV7-2 to TRBJ2-3, with 11 bases that match TRBD2. The junction had 18 bases not matched to a gene; V was cut back by 8 bases and J by 5 bases. Germline V lookup: CDR1 SGHTA, CDR2 FQGNSA. This CDR3 comprises 18 residues. CDR3 region: CASSGPITSGGVIDTQYF. The CDR3 coding sequence is TGTGCCAGCTCTGGTCCCATTACTAGCGGGGGAGTAATAGATACGCAGTATTTT.

This sequence joins TRBV20-1 and TRBJ1-1, with 7 bases that match TRBD1. The CDR3 has 17 amino acids. V lost 6 bases, J lost 2 bases, and 18 bases stayed unmatched. Germline V CDR1 and CDR2: DFQATT, SNEGSKA (reference sequence). CDR3 DNA sequence: TGCAGTGCCCCCCGAGGGACAGCCGGGCGGGTTAACACTGAAGCTTTCTTT. Protein: CSAPRGTAGRVNTEAFF.

The rearrangement joins TRBV20-1 to TRBJ2-1; TRBD2 matches 11 bases. The V gene end was trimmed by 3 bases and the J gene end by 3 bases; junction bases not matched to a gene: 13. The CDR3 extends over 18 amino acids. Germline-derived CDR1 and CDR2 are DFQATT and SNEGSKA (reference sequence). The chain's CDR3 is CSASQVAGGLYGYNEQFF. CDR3 nucleotides: TGCAGTGCTAGTCAGGTAGCGGGGGGGCTTTACGGCTACAATGAGCAGTTCTTC.

The chain has TRBV18 and TRBJ2-1; 8 nucleotides line up with TRBD2. CDR3 size: 14 residues. The V and J ends lost 9 bases and 7 bases, in that order; junction bases with no gene match: 11. From germline, CDR1 is KGHSH and CDR2 LQKENI. The CDR3: CASSTGTSLNEQFF. As DNA, the CDR3 is TGTGCCAGTTCGACCGGGACTAGTCTAAATGAGCAGTTCTTC.

This clonotype was counted between two and nine times. A read error may be the cause here, since a much bigger clone is one base away. The chain is built from TRBV29-1 and TRBJ2-3; TRBD2 might be the D (6 bases). CDR1 is SQVTM and CDR2 is ANQGSEA in the germline V gene. Trimming cost V 8 bases and J 1 base, with 10 bases left between them. The CDR3 loop spans 12 amino acids. DNA for the CDR3: TGCAGCTTGGAGGGCGGCACAGATACGCAGTATTTT. Protein: CSLEGGTDTQYF.

This clonotype was seen at least ten times. The V gene is TRBV5-1, the J gene TRBJ2-1; 9 nucleotides agree with TRBD1. V gave up 5 bases and J gave up 6 bases; unmatched junction bases: 9. CDR1 is SGHRS, CDR2 YFSETQ, per germline. The CDR3 spans 15 residues. The CDR3 DNA is TGCGCCAGCAGTAGGGACAGGGCTGGGGGCAATGAGCAGTTCTTC. The encoded protein is CASSRDRAGGNEQFF.

This clonotype was seen many times. The CDR3 loop is CASSQDLLSGAQYF. In DNA form, the CDR3 reads TGCGCCAGCAGCCAAGATCTTTTGTCGGGGGCCCAGTACTTC. The V call is TRBV4-3, the J call TRBJ2-5; TRBD2 might be the D (6 bases). The germline gives CDR1 LGHNA, CDR2 YSLEER. The CDR3 loop spans 14 amino acids. The V end was cut by 0 bases, the J end by 9 bases, with 14 bases between.

The gene calls are TRBV6-5 and TRBJ2-3; D is unresolved. The CDR3 loop spans 14 amino acids. Trimming left V 3 bases short and J 11 bases short, with 18 bases between. Germline lookup yields CDR1 MNHEY and CDR2 SVGAGI. The CDR3 coding sequence is TGTGCCAGCAGTTATTCCCAGCCTAGGGCCCAGCAGTATTTT. Its translation: CASSYSQPRAQQYF.

This clonotype showed up many times. This chain connects TRBV27 to TRBJ1-4; a weak D match, TRBD1 (6 bases). CDR3 length equals 17 residues. Germline loops: CDR1 MNHEY, CDR2 SMNVEV (reference sequence). Between the trimmed V and J ends, which lost 0 bases and 0 bases, there was a span of 11 bases. CDR3 in amino acids: CASSLSGTPATNEKLFF. In nucleotides, the CDR3 is TGTGCCAGCAGTTTATCCGGGACACCTGCAACTAATGAAAAACTGTTTTTT.

Only a few counts were recorded for this clonotype. J is TRBJ2-4 and V is TRBV5-1; D possibly uses TRBD1 or TRBD2 (5 bases each). The J call may be in error: the DNA end matches TRBJ2-7 better. This CDR3 has 14 amino acids. Germline CDR1 SGHRS, CDR2 YFSETQ. The CDR3 coding sequence is TGCGCTGGCAGCCATCGGGGCTTACCCTACGAGCAGTACTTC. Translated, it gives CAGSHRGLPYEQYF.

The gene calls are TRBV5-1 and TRBJ1-4, with D possibly matching TRBD1 (6 bases). Germline V lookup: CDR1 SGHRS, CDR2 YFSETQ. The V end lost 2 bases, the J end lost 9 bases, and 17 bases lay between the germline ends. This CDR3 has 15 amino acids. CDR3 sequence (DNA): TGCGCCAGCAGCTTAACAGGACAGACCCCTCAAAAACTGTTTTTT. Its translation: CASSLTGQTPQKLFF.

The chain couples TRBV2 to TRBJ2-3; perhaps TRBD2 as D (6 bases). Germline CDR1 SNHLY, CDR2 FYNNEI. The V end lost 1 base, the J end lost 2 bases, and 10 bases lay between the germline ends. This CDR3 contains 15 residues. CDR3 region: CASSEGRGPTDTQYF. The CDR3 nucleotides read TGTGCCAGCAGTGAAGGGAGGGGACCCACAGATACGCAGTATTTT.

This clonotype has ten or more counts. V and J are TRBV7-2 and TRBJ1-4; maybe TRBD1 (5 bases). Germline CDR1 reads SGHTA; CDR2 reads FQGNSA. Trimming cost V 8 bases and J 5 bases, with 18 bases left between them. This CDR3 contains 15 residues. CDR3 bases: TGTGCCAGCTCTAGACAGTCCAGTTTAAATGAAAAACTGTTTTTT. Amino acid sequence: CASSRQSSLNEKLFF. Using reference TRBV7-2 and TRBJ1-4 for the parts outside the CDR3, the full variable domain is GAGVSQSPSNKVTEKGKDVELRCDPISGHTALYWYRQSLGQGLEFLIYFQGNSAPDKSGLPSDRFSAERTGGSVSTLTIQRTQQEDSAVYLCASSRQSSLNEKLFFGSGTQLSVL.

This clonotype showed up just a few times. At one end, the junction sequence differs from germline, possibly due to a read error. The chain has TRBV3-1 and TRBJ2-3, with D unresolved. CDR3 length equals 12 residues. From germline, CDR1 is LGHDT and CDR2 YNNKEL (reference sequence). The CDR3 DNA follows: TGTGCCTGCAGGAGCGCTATGGGCACGCAGTATTTT. Amino acids: CACRSAMGTQYF.

CDR3 DNA sequence: TGCGCCAGCCGCAGGGACGGACCGATATACGAGCAGTACTTC. This sequence encodes CASRRDGPIYEQYF. The genes are TRBV5-1 and TRBJ2-7; D tentatively fits TRBD1 or TRBD2 (5 bases each). The V end was cut by 7 bases, the J end by 4 bases, with 18 bases between. This CDR3 has 14 amino acids. CDR1 and CDR2 from the germline V gene are SGHRS and YFSETQ.

The sample holds many counts of this clonotype. The junction differs from germline at one of its ends, possibly a read error. The chain combines TRBV7-2 with TRBJ1-1; D is undetermined. CDR3 size: 13 residues. Germline V gene sequence: CDR1 SGHTA, CDR2 FQGNSA. The CDR3 bases are TGCGCCAGCAGCTCGCCTGGAGGCACTGAAGCTTTCTTT. Its translation: CASSSPGGTEAFF.

As to this clonotype: A much larger clone sits a single nucleotide away, making a read error possible. This chain connects TRBV4-1 to TRBJ2-7; D gene unclear. The germline CDR1 and CDR2 sequences are MGHRA and YSYEKL. The length of the CDR3 is 12 residues. V gave up 3 bases and J gave up 7 bases, with 10 bases separating them. The CDR3 DNA reads TGCGCCAGCAGCCATAACTACAATGAGCAGTACTTC. Protein: CASSHNYNEQYF.

The chain uses TRBV29-1 and TRBJ2-2; D is undetermined. V gave up 6 bases and J gave up 0 bases, with 8 bases separating them. CDR3 size: 13 residues. Germline values: CDR1 SQVTM, CDR2 ANQGSEA. This chain's CDR3 is CSVRGANTGELFF. The CDR3, as DNA: TGCAGCGTGAGAGGCGCGAACACCGGGGAGCTGTTTTTT.

This clonotype was observed many times. This chain links TRBV7-9 with TRBJ1-6, with no clear D. The germline V gene encodes CDR1 SEHNR and CDR2 FQNEAQ (reference sequence). The CDR3 covers 14 residues. Trimming cost V 1 base and J 9 bases, with 10 bases left between them. CDR3 region: CASSLGQAGSPLHF. As DNA, the CDR3 is TGTGCCAGCAGCTTAGGGCAGGCGGGTTCACCCCTCCACTTT.

This clonotype has more than one count but fewer than ten. V and J are TRBV24-1 and TRBJ1-2, with 11 bases that match TRBD1. V gave up 4 bases and J gave up 7 bases; unmatched junction bases: 7. The CDR3 runs 15 residues. Germline CDR1 and CDR2: KGHDR and SFDVKD. CDR3 nucleotide sequence: TGTGCCACCAGTGACCGGACAGGGGGCGTTTTTGGCTACACCTTC. It is translated as CATSDRTGGVFGYTF.

Note on this clonotype: This could be a read error, since a much larger clone is one nucleotide away. This chain joins TRBV20-1 and TRBJ1-2; tentative D call: TRBD1 (5 bases). Per germline, CDR1 DFQATT and CDR2 SNEGSKA (reference sequence). Trimming removed 1 base from V and 6 bases from J, with 18 bases in between. The CDR3 consists of 15 residues. This CDR3 reads CSARGRTGGAHGYTF. CDR3 bases: TGCAGTGCTAGAGGGAGGACGGGCGGGGCCCATGGCTACACCTTC.

The V and J genes are TRBV7-8 and TRBJ2-6, with 7 bases lining up with TRBD1. The CDR3 extends over 17 amino acids. Per germline, CDR1 SGHVS and CDR2 FQNEAQ. Germline trimming cut 11 bases from V and 4 bases from J; bases unmatched to any gene: 17. The CDR3 sequence: CAGTPTGTFLGANVLTF. The CDR3 DNA is TGTGCCGGCACCCCGACAGGGACGTTCCTCGGGGCCAACGTCCTGACTTTC. The full variable domain, its missing parts supplied by reference TRBV7-8 and TRBJ2-6, is GAGVSQSPRYKVAKRGQDVALRCDPISGHVSLFWYQQALGQGPEFLTYFQNEAQLDKSGLPSDRFFAERPEGSVSTLKIQRTQQEDSAVYLCAGTPTGTFLGANVLTFGAGSRLTVL.

This clonotype was picked up many times. CDR3 DNA sequence: TGTGCCAGCAACCCCGGGACAGGGTTTAGGGATGAGCAGTTCTTC. Amino acids: CASNPGTGFRDEQFF. The V and J genes are TRBV14 and TRBJ2-1; 9 bases line up with TRBD1. Germline-derived CDR1 and CDR2 are SGHDN and FVKESK. This CDR3 region has 15 residues. V was clipped by 7 bases and J by 8 bases; unmatched bases: 12.

This clonotype was picked up many times. The chain carries TRBV6-5 and TRBJ2-7; D gene uncertain. This CDR3 contains 12 residues. CDR1 is MNHEY and CDR2 is SVGAGI in the germline V gene. Trimming left V 5 bases short and J 4 bases short, with 9 bases between. CDR3 loop: CASSRTTYEQYF. DNA for the CDR3: TGTGCCAGCAGTCGCACTACTTACGAGCAGTACTTC.

The chain carries TRBV11-3 and TRBJ2-7; D ambiguous. The ends were cut back, 5 bases at V and 7 bases at J, with 15 bases in the middle. There are 13 residues in the CDR3. Germline values: CDR1 SGHNT, CDR2 YENEEA. CDR3 sequence (DNA): TGTGCCAGCAGCCTAGGGCCAAACAATGAGCAGTACTTC. Translating it yields CASSLGPNNEQYF.

This clonotype appeared once. The J gene is TRBJ2-1, the V gene TRBV5-1; 8 bases fit TRBD2. The CDR3 extends over 15 amino acids. The V and J ends lost 3 bases and 7 bases, in that order; junction bases with no gene match: 9. Germline values: CDR1 SGHRS, CDR2 YFSETQ. CDR3 in DNA: TGCGCCAGCAGCTCGACTAGCGCCCTCCAAAATGAGCAGTTCTTC. Amino acid sequence: CASSSTSALQNEQFF.

This clonotype turned up a few times. This clone may be a read error of a much larger clone one base away. The DNA for the CDR3 is TGTGCCACCAGCAGAGATTGGACTAATGAGCAGTACTTC. This codes for CATSRDWTNEQYF. The genes are TRBV15 and TRBJ2-7, with a weak D call TRBD2 (6 bases). Trimming stripped 0 bases from V and 7 bases from J, with 10 bases between. This CDR3 has 13 amino acids. The V gene's germline CDR1 is LNHNV and CDR2 YYDKDF (reference sequence).

In this sample, this clonotype turned up many times. CDR3 bases: TGCGCCAGCAGCCAAGATCCGGCCCAAGGTACGCAGTATTTT. It specifies CASSQDPAQGTQYF. The V gene is TRBV4-3, the J gene TRBJ2-3; D is undetermined. Looked up from germline, CDR1 is LGHNA and CDR2 is YSLEER. Trimming removed 0 bases at V and 8 bases at J, with 12 bases between. This CDR3 contains 14 residues.